The 31 T cell receptor beta chains below were found in one sample sequenced in a study of cytomegalovirus exposure and HLA in healthy donors. Measured with immunoSEQ multiplex PCR; TCRdb has only the in-frame clones, and not every one. The data hold some 250,000 clones, with less than 95% observed a single time. The sample consisted of PBMCs. The receptors derive from a woman in her twenties or thirties in good health and CMV-seronegative.

The chain recombines TRBV7-3 with TRBJ1-1, with D tentatively TRBD1 (5 bases). Per the germline V gene, CDR1 is SGHTA and CDR2 is FQGTGA. V lost 3 bases and J lost 1, with 6 bases in between. This CDR3 has 13 amino acids. The CDR3 DNA reads as TGTGCCAGCAGCTTTACAGGGAACACTGAAGCTTTCTTT. Translating gives CASSFTGNTEAFF.

The chain employs TRBV6-4 and TRBJ2-2, with D perhaps matching TRBD2 (5 bases). Trimming cost V 0 bases and J 4 bases, with 12 bases left between them. This CDR3 has 16 amino acids. Per germline, CDR1 MRHNA and CDR2 SNTAGT. The CDR3 DNA follows: TGTGCCAGCAGTGACTCCTTTCTAGCCTCCACCGGGGAGCTGTTTTTT. It is translated as CASSDSFLASTGELFF.

This clone was seen once. The chain has TRBV5-1 and TRBJ2-1, with D tentatively TRBD1 or TRBD2 (5 bases each). Trimming shortened V by 6 bases and J by 5 bases, and 18 bases separated the two germline ends. The CDR3 has 15 amino acids. CDR1 and CDR2 from the germline V gene are SGHRS and YFSETQ. The CDR3 here is CASTSGLVGDNEQFF. The CDR3 DNA reads as TGCGCCAGCACCTCTGGGCTGGTGGGGGACAATGAGCAGTTCTTC. Full variable domain (remainder filled in from reference TRBV5-1 and TRBJ2-1): KAGVTQTPRYLIKTRGQQVTLSCSPISGHRSVSWYQQTPGQGLQFLFEYFSETQRNKGNFPGRFSGRQFSNSRSEMNVSTLELGDSALYLCASTSGLVGDNEQFFGPGTRLTVL.

The CDR3 DNA reads TGTGTCTGTCCGATACGACAGGGGGGGAGAGGGGCCAACGTCCTGACTTTC. Protein sequence: CVCPIRQGGRGANVLTF. The chain links TRBV30 to TRBJ2-6; 9 bases line up with TRBD1. The germline gives CDR1 GTSNPN, CDR2 SVGIG (reference sequence). This CDR3 is built from 17 residues.

This chain links TRBV29-1 with TRBJ2-7, with 11 bases identical to TRBD1. The V gene end was trimmed by 4 bases and the J gene end by 5 bases; junction bases not matched to a gene: 10. The CDR3 sequence is 15 residues long. Germline loops: CDR1 SQVTM, CDR2 ANQGSEA. Here the CDR3 DNA reads TGCAGCGTTGGTCGAGTCGGGACAGGGGGTGACGAGCAGTACTTC. It encodes CSVGRVGTGGDEQYF.

The rearrangement joins TRBV4-3 to TRBJ2-2; D is unclear. V shed 1 base and J shed 3 bases, with 9 bases lying between them. There are 15 residues in the CDR3. Germline V CDR1 and CDR2: LGHNA, YSLEER. The CDR3 spells CASSQVLGDTGELFF. The CDR3 region has the DNA TGCGCCAGCAGCCAAGTGCTGGGCGACACCGGGGAGCTGTTTTTT.

This chain uses TRBV5-1 with TRBJ2-2; 14 bases map to TRBD2. The trim removed 4 bases at V and 7 bases at J, leaving 9 bases unmatched. Germline V gives CDR1 SGHRS, CDR2 YFSETQ. This CDR3 has 17 residues. The CDR3 here is CASSHGLAGGRGGELFF. In DNA form, the CDR3 reads TGCGCCAGCAGCCACGGACTAGCGGGAGGACGGGGCGGGGAGCTGTTTTTT. Full variable domain (missing parts from reference TRBV5-1 and TRBJ2-2): KAGVTQTPRYLIKTRGQQVTLSCSPISGHRSVSWYQQTPGQGLQFLFEYFSETQRNKGNFPGRFSGRQFSNSRSEMNVSTLELGDSALYLCASSHGLAGGRGGELFFGEGSRLTVL.

V and J are TRBV6-5 and TRBJ2-7; TRBD1 might be the D (6 bases). The CDR3 loop spans 14 amino acids. The V and J ends lost 0 bases and 2 bases respectively, with 8 bases between them. Per the germline V gene, CDR1 is MNHEY and CDR2 is SVGAGI. CDR3 nucleotides: TGTGCCAGCAGTTACTCGGGGGCCACCTACGAGCAGTACTTC. Its protein product is CASSYSGATYEQYF.

The chain employs TRBV27 and TRBJ2-7; weak D call: TRBD1 (6 bases). This CDR3 contains 16 residues. Germline V gene data show CDR1 as MNHEY and CDR2 as SMNVEV (reference sequence). Trimming stripped 4 bases from V and 2 bases from J, with 18 bases between. CDR3 sequence: CASSSTIRDTTYEQYF. DNA of the CDR3: TGTGCCAGCAGTTCCACCATCCGGGACACAACCTACGAGCAGTACTTC.

This sequence joins TRBV5-6 and TRBJ1-1; D call uncertain. The length of the CDR3 is 13 residues. Germline CDR1 SGHDT, CDR2 YYEEEE. Between the trimmed V and J ends, which lost 3 bases and 0 bases, there was a span of 6 bases. Here the CDR3 reads CASSSELNTEAFF. DNA of the CDR3: TGTGCCAGCAGCTCAGAATTGAACACTGAAGCTTTCTTT.

The table lists this clone with a count of one. The chain's CDR3 is CASSLSGTASNEKLFF. CDR3 nucleotide sequence: TGTGCCAGCAGTTTATCGGGGACAGCGAGTAATGAAAAACTGTTTTTT. V usage is TRBV7-9 and J usage is TRBJ1-4; TRBD1 matches 7 bases. This CDR3 region has 16 residues. Trimming removed 6 bases from V and 4 bases from J; junction bases left unmatched: 11. Germline-derived CDR1 and CDR2 are SEHNR and FQNEAQ (reference sequence).

The count of this clone is one. This chain connects TRBV7-9 to TRBJ2-4, with D possibly called TRBD1 or TRBD2 (6 bases each). V lost 4 bases and J lost 8, with 15 bases in between. The CDR3 totals 14 residues. CDR1 and CDR2 (germline): SEHNR, FQNEAQ (reference sequence). The CDR3 nucleotides are TGTGCCAGCAGCTCACCCAGGGGCGGGGACATTCAGTACTTC. Amino acid sequence: CASSSPRGGDIQYF.

The J gene is TRBJ2-7, the V gene TRBV6-5; tentatively, D is TRBD1 (5 bases). Germline V gene data show CDR1 as MNHEY and CDR2 as SVGAGI. V lost 8 bases to trimming and J lost 5 bases, with 7 bases between them. This CDR3 has 10 amino acids. CDR3 nucleotides: TGTGCCAGCGGCAGGGACGAGCAGTACTTC. This encodes CASGRDEQYF.

The V call is TRBV15, the J call TRBJ2-3; 8 nucleotides align to TRBD1. In germline, CDR1 is LNHNV, CDR2 YYDKDF (reference sequence). V trimming: 3 bases; J trimming: 2 bases; junction bases outside the gene matches: 4. There are 15 residues in the CDR3. In nucleotides, the CDR3 is TGTGCCACCAGCAGGACAGGGGTCATCACAGATACGCAGTATTTT. This translates into CATSRTGVITDTQYF.

This chain uses TRBV7-9 with TRBJ2-1; D not certain. V lost 5 bases and J lost 3, with 20 bases in between. The CDR3 has 17 amino acids. In germline, CDR1 is SEHNR, CDR2 FQNEAQ (reference sequence). DNA for the CDR3: TGTGCCAGCAGCCCCGTTCAAGGGCGGAAGGACTACAATGAGCAGTTCTTC. The encoded protein is CASSPVQGRKDYNEQFF. Supplemented by reference TRBV7-9 and TRBJ2-1, the full variable domain reads DTGVSQNPRHKITKRGQNVTFRCDPISEHNRLYWYRQTLGQGPEFLTYFQNEAQLEKSRLLSDRFSAERPKGSFSTLEIQRTEQGDSAMYLCASSPVQGRKDYNEQFFGPGTRLTVL.

This clone occurred once. This chain links TRBV7-8 with TRBJ1-2, with D uncertain. Trimming stripped 1 base from V and 4 bases from J, with 10 bases between. The CDR3 has 14 residues. CDR1 is SGHVS, CDR2 FQNEAQ, per germline. The CDR3 DNA sequence: TGTGCCAGCAGCTTAGGTTTATGGGGCTATGGCTACACCTTC. Its protein product is CASSLGLWGYGYTF.

This chain links TRBV4-3 with TRBJ2-7; D might be TRBD1 (6 bases). The germline gives CDR1 LGHNA, CDR2 YSLEER. Trimming took off 1 base at V and 3 bases at J, with 10 bases between the two ends. The CDR3 totals 14 residues. CDR3 loop: CASSQGRGYYEQYF. The DNA for the CDR3 is TGCGCCAGCAGCCAAGGCAGGGGATACTACGAGCAGTACTTC.

The chain employs TRBV20-1 and TRBJ2-7; tentative D call: TRBD2 (5 bases). With 6 bases removed from V and 6 bases from J, the gap between germline ends came to 12 bases. The CDR3 runs 11 residues. Germline V gene lookup returns CDR1 DFQATT and CDR2 SNEGSKA (reference sequence). CDR3 loop: CSANEGFEQYF. In DNA, the CDR3 is TGCAGTGCCAACGAGGGCTTCGAGCAGTACTTC.

The V and J genes are TRBV5-5 and TRBJ1-4, with 8 bases matching TRBD1. V was pared by 4 bases and J by 0 bases, with 8 bases of the junction left unmatched. The CDR3 is 17 residues long. Looked up from germline, CDR1 is SGHKS and CDR2 is YYEKEE (reference sequence). CDR3 amino acids: CASSGRTGPATNEKLFF. The CDR3 coding sequence is TGTGCCAGCAGCGGAAGGACAGGGCCCGCAACTAATGAAAAACTGTTTTTT.

CDR3 nucleotides: TGCGCCAGCAGCCAAGATCTCGGGCCGGGGGTGTACAATGAGCAGTTCTTC. This sequence encodes CASSQDLGPGVYNEQFF. The chain has TRBV4-3 and TRBJ2-1; D perhaps matches TRBD2 (6 bases). Trimming removed 0 bases from V and 4 bases from J, with 16 bases in between. In germline, CDR1 is LGHNA, CDR2 YSLEER. This CDR3 is 17 amino acids long.

The V and J genes are TRBV2 and TRBJ2-7, with TRBD2 matching over 7 bases. The CDR3 is 16 amino acids. In germline, CDR1 is SNHLY, CDR2 FYNNEI. V was pared by 4 bases and J by 2 bases, with 11 bases of the junction left unmatched. CDR3 DNA: TGTGCCAGCAGTGCCCCGGGGAGCGGGGACCCCTACGAGCAGTACTTC. Its protein product is CASSAPGSGDPYEQYF.

This chain joins TRBV5-1 and TRBJ2-3; a possible D gene is TRBD2 (6 bases). The germline CDR1 and CDR2 sequences are SGHRS and YFSETQ. This CDR3 comprises 16 residues. The V and J ends lost 0 bases and 1 base respectively, with 12 bases between them. Here the CDR3 DNA reads TGCGCCAGCAGCTTGGGGACTAAGGTGGGCACAGATACGCAGTATTTT. Amino acid sequence: CASSLGTKVGTDTQYF.

This clone was observed a single time. The rearrangement uses TRBV28 and TRBJ2-2; TRBD2 is a possible D gene (5 bases). The CDR3 length is 15 residues. V was pared by 2 bases and J by 2 bases, with 9 bases between. Looked up from germline, CDR1 is MDHEN and CDR2 is SYDVKM. The DNA of the CDR3 is TGTGCCAGCAGTTTAGCGCTAGCCAACACCGGGGAGCTGTTTTTT. Translation: CASSLALANTGELFF.

This clone was recorded once. The V call is TRBV28, the J call TRBJ1-2, with 9 nucleotides matching TRBD1. V gave up 6 bases and J gave up 4 bases; unmatched junction bases: 3. This CDR3 contains 13 residues. Looked up from germline, CDR1 is MDHEN and CDR2 is SYDVKM. The CDR3 reads CASSNRGPYGYTF. CDR3 bases: TGTGCCAGCAGCAACAGGGGGCCCTATGGCTACACCTTC.

The V call is TRBV5-6, the J call TRBJ2-5; 7 bases are a match to TRBD1. The CDR3 spans 14 residues. Unmatched junction bases numbered 6, after V lost 4 bases and J lost 3 bases. Germline V gene lookup returns CDR1 SGHDT and CDR2 YYEEEE. The CDR3 coding sequence is TGTGCCAGCAGCACGGACGGGACAGAAGAGACCCAGTACTTC. This translates into CASSTDGTEETQYF.

The chain joins TRBV29-1 to TRBJ2-7, with 10 nucleotides matching TRBD2. The V gene end was trimmed by 2 bases and the J gene end by 3 bases; junction bases not matched to a gene: 4. CDR1 and CDR2 (germline): SQVTM, ANQGSEA. The CDR3 loop spans 14 amino acids. CDR3 amino acids: CSVELAGDGYEQYF. CDR3 nucleotide sequence: TGCAGCGTTGAACTAGCGGGAGATGGCTACGAGCAGTACTTC.

The rearrangement links TRBV2 to TRBJ2-1; no firm D call. V lost 5 bases to trimming and J lost 5 bases, with 19 bases between them. Germline loops: CDR1 SNHLY, CDR2 FYNNEI. There are 16 residues in the CDR3. This CDR3 reads CASSIPRYGGNNEQFF. CDR3 DNA: TGTGCCAGCAGTATTCCCAGGTACGGTGGTAACAATGAGCAGTTCTTC.

V and J are TRBV5-4 and TRBJ1-3; no firm D call. This CDR3 has 14 amino acids. Germline V gives CDR1 SGHNT, CDR2 YYREEE (reference sequence). The V end was cut by 2 bases, the J end by 9 bases, with 15 bases between. CDR3 residues: CASSFWAAEGTIYF. CDR3 DNA sequence: TGTGCCAGCAGCTTCTGGGCCGCCGAGGGCACCATATATTTT.

The chain carries TRBV4-1 and TRBJ2-6, with D hard to call. CDR1 and CDR2 from the germline V gene are MGHRA and YSYEKL. The germline V and J ends were trimmed by 3 bases and 1 base, with 4 bases remaining between them. The CDR3 contains 14 residues. The CDR3 DNA follows: TGCGCCAGCAGCCACTTTTCTGGGGCCAACGTCCTGACTTTC. This codes for CASSHFSGANVLTF.

On this clone itself: At the DNA level, this CDR3 is encoded by other sequences in the same sample as well. The V gene is TRBV4-3, the J gene TRBJ2-1, with 9 bases that match TRBD1. This CDR3 is built from 15 residues. Germline assignment: CDR1 LGHNA and CDR2 YSLEER. V lost 3 bases and J lost 4; bases outside the gene matches: 4. The CDR3 nucleotides read TGCGCCAGCAGCCAGACAGGGGGGGATTACAATGAGCAGTTCTTC. As protein: CASSQTGGDYNEQFF.

The V gene is TRBV7-2, the J gene TRBJ2-7; TRBD1 matches at 10 bases. The CDR3 sequence is 15 residues long. Germline V gene sequence: CDR1 SGHTA, CDR2 FQGNSA. The V segment lost 1 base and the J segment 5 bases; nucleotides outside the gene matches: 5. Here the CDR3 DNA reads TGTGCCAGCAGCTTAGAGGGGACAGGGGCCCACGAGCAGTACTTC. Encoded protein: CASSLEGTGAHEQYF.